Listed below are T cell receptor beta chains from one sample, sequenced in a study of graft-versus-host responses after intestinal transplantation. These receptors have no identified antigens. TCRdb keeps only in-frame clones here, not all; method: immunoSEQ multiplex PCR. This sample has some 120,000 clones, with more than 80% found just once. Specimen: unstimulated CD4+ T cells sorted from spleen or lymph node cells, collected before transplant. The receptors stem from a human donor who was the organ donor for an intestinal transplant. The CDR3 runs from the conserved cysteine through the conserved F or W. The D gene is left open where the match is weak.

. TRBJ1-1 TRBV2 CASRDPGLPSDTEAFF TGTGCCAGCAGGGATCCGGGCCTTCCGTCGGACACTGAAGCTTTCTTT
TRBD2 TRBJ2-1 TRBV27 CATSGTSVYNEQFF TGTGCCACTTCCGGGACTAGCGTTTACAATGAGCAGTTCTTC
. TRBJ1-3 TRBV6-5 CASSYSNMAGNTIYF TGTGCCAGCAGTTACTCGAACATGGCTGGAAACACCATATATTTT
. TRBJ2-7 TRBV29-1 CSVDGQTGHEQYF TGCAGCGTTGATGGACAGACGGGCCACGAGCAGTACTTC
TRBD1 TRBJ2-7 TRBV10-3 CAISPGQGGSYEQYF TGTGCCATCAGCCCCGGACAGGGAGGATCCTACGAGCAGTACTTC
. TRBJ1-1 TRBV6-6 CASRQGEAFGTEAFF TGTGCCAGCAGACAGGGAGAGGCTTTTGGCACTGAAGCTTTCTTT
. TRBJ2-6 TRBV9 CASSVAGSGANVLTF TGTGCCAGCAGCGTAGCGGGCTCTGGGGCCAACGTCCTGACTTTC
. TRBJ2-3 TRBV9 CASSVGRGRVDTQYF TGTGCCAGCAGCGTAGGAAGGGGAAGAGTAGATACGCAGTATTTT
. TRBJ2-6 TRBV6-1 CASSAKFGANVLTF TGTGCCAGCAGTGCAAAGTTCGGGGCCAACGTCCTGACTTTC
. TRBJ2-7 TRBV11-2 CASSFGGYRNEQYF TGTGCCAGCAGCTTTGGAGGGTATCGCAACGAGCAGTACTTC
. TRBJ2-4 TRBV2 CASSEDSVAKNIQYF TGTGCCAGCAGTGAAGACAGCGTAGCCAAAAACATTCAGTACTTC
TRBD1 TRBJ1-4 TRBV25-1 CASSTPGQGGEKLFF TGTGCCAGCAGTACGCCGGGACAGGGAGGTGAAAAACTGTTTTTT
TRBD1 TRBJ2-3 TRBV11-3 CASSLGTGGTDTQYF TGTGCCAGCAGCTTAGGGACAGGGGGCACAGATACGCAGTATTTT
. TRBJ1-2 TRBV28 CASSFSGFEGYTF TGTGCCAGCAGTTTCTCGGGGTTCGAGGGCTACACCTTC
. TRBJ1-4 TRBV5-4 CASSLGPLGEKLFF TGTGCCAGCAGCCTCGGGCCTCTAGGAGAAAAACTGTTTTTT
. TRBJ1-1 TRBV6-6 CASRLLGRPEAFF TGTGCCAGCAGACTCTTGGGACGGCCTGAAGCTTTCTTT
. TRBJ2-7 TRBV5-1 CASMLALGSYEQYF TGCGCCAGCATGCTCGCGCTCGGGTCCTACGAGCAGTACTTC
TRBD1 TRBJ1-6 TRBV9 CASSWGTGGVSPLHF TGTGCCAGCAGCTGGGGGACAGGGGGAGTTTCACCCCTCCACTTT
. TRBJ2-5 TRBV7-3 CASSSTGQETQYF TGTGCCAGCAGCTCCACAGGGCAAGAGACCCAGTACTTC
TRBD2 TRBJ2-1 TRBV5-1 CASSLSGGGYNEQFF TGCGCCAGCAGCTTGAGTGGGGGAGGGTACAATGAGCAGTTCTTC
. TRBJ2-5 TRBV5-6 CASSSMGLAGQETQYF TGTGCCAGCAGCTCTATGGGACTCGCGGGGCAAGAGACCCAGTACTTC
. TRBJ2-1 TRBV7-2 CASSGLPSGYNEQFF TGTGCCAGCAGCGGGTTACCGTCGGGCTACAATGAGCAGTTCTTC
TRBD1 TRBJ1-2 TRBV5-1 CASSASGTGGGGYTF TGCGCCAGCAGCGCATCCGGGACAGGGGGAGGTGGCTACACCTTC
. TRBJ2-2 TRBV11-3 CASSLGLNSGELFF TGTGCCAGCAGCTTAGGGTTAAACAGCGGGGAGCTGTTTTTT